This T cell receptor (beta chain) stems from a study of metastatic and nonmetastatic thyroid tumors. Study-wide context: A comparison of repertoires was made across blood and tumor or nodule tissue from malignant and benign thyroid patients. Whole-study findings and limits: Malignant thyroid tumors reportedly exceeded benign nodules significantly in TCR beta diversity, with the difference appearing in blood and tumor.

Ahead of thyroid surgery, no patient had received treatment of any kind. This clone was counted at least ten times. Antigen specificity is unknown. Germline V gene sequence: CDR1 MNHNS, CDR2 SASEGT. The V gene lost 5 bases and the J gene lost 2 bases, with 18 bases spanning the gap. The CDR3 covers 16 residues. Per the study methods: Differences in CDR3 between clinicopathological groups were drawn on to build a classifier intended to discriminate distant-metastatic papillary thyroid cancer patients. TCRdb re-called the PCR reads through MiXCR. These V and J calls are TCRdb output, not the study's own analysis. The table shows 50,000 or so clones, with approximately 19% occurring only once.

Sequenced sample: blood. The chain links TRBV6-1 to TRBJ1-1; D is ambiguous. The receptor was derived from a female donor with papillary thyroid cancer or a benign thyroid nodule (not recorded which). Some clones in this sample may be carry-over from other donors' samples. The CDR3 nucleotides are TGTGCCAGCAGTTTTGATGTCGGATATCTTAACACTGAAGCTTTCTTT. Protein sequence: CASSFDVGYLNTEAFF.